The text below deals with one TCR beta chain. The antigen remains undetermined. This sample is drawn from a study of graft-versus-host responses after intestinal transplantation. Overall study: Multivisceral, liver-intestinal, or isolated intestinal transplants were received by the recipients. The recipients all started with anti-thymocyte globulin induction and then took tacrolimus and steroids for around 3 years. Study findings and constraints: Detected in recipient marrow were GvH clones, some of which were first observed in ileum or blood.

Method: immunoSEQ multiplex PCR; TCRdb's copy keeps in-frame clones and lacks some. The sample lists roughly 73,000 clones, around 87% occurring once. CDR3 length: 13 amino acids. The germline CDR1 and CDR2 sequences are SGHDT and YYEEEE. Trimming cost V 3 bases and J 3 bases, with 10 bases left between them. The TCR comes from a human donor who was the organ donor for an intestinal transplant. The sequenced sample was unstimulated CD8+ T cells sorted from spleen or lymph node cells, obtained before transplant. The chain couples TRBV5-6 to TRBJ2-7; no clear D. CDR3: CASSSGASYEQYF. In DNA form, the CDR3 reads TGTGCCAGCAGCTCGGGTGCCAGCTACGAGCAGTACTTC.